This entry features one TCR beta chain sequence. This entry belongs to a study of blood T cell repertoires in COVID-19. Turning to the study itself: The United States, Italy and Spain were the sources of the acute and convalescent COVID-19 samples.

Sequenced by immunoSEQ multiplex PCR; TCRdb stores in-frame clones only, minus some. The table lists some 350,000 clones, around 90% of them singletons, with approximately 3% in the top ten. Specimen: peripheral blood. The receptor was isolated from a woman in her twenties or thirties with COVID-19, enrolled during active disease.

CDR3 coding DNA: TGTGCCAGCAGGCGTGCGGGGATTACCGGGGAGCTGTTTTTT. It codes for CASRRAGITGELFF. This chain uses TRBV13 with TRBJ2-2; TRBD2 might be the D (6 bases). The germline CDR1 and CDR2 sequences are PRHDT and FYEKMQ (reference sequence). The CDR3 is 14 residues long. V lost 6 bases, J lost 5 bases, and 13 bases lay in between.